The rows below give T cell receptor beta chains drawn from one sample of a study of cytomegalovirus exposure and HLA in healthy donors. Sequenced by immunoSEQ multiplex PCR; TCRdb stores in-frame clones only, minus some. The sample yields about 82,000 clones, 85% to 90% seen once. Sequences were obtained from PBMCs. The source is a man between 18 and 35 years old in good health and CMV-seronegative. The CDR3 runs from the conserved cysteine through the conserved F or W. A D gene is named only where the DNA matches it firmly. For some rows the clone size is stated as once, few or many, or as a class when expanded; others skip it.

TRBJ2-2,TRBV9,-,-,CASSAGGGIGTGELFF,TGTGCCAGCAGCGCCGGAGGGGGCATCGGCACCGGGGAGCTGTTTTTT
TRBJ2-7,TRBV10-1,TRBD2,-,CPRGGLAGYEQYF,TGCCCCCGGGGGGGACTAGCGGGTTACGAGCAGTACTTC
TRBJ2-7,TRBV5-1,TRBD1,-,CATSRDRTYEQYF,TGCGCCACCTCAAGGGACAGGACCTACGAGCAGTACTTC
TRBJ1-6,TRBV5-1,TRBD1,-,CASSLFGQENSPLHF,TGCGCCAGCAGCTTGTTTGGACAGGAGAATTCACCCCTCCACTTT
TRBJ2-7,TRBV5-1,-,-,CASSLGGYEQYF,TGCGCCAGCAGCTTGGGCGGCTACGAGCAGTACTTC
TRBJ2-7,TRBV11-1,TRBD1,-,CASSPGTGGDEQYF,TGTGCCAGCAGCCCGGGGACAGGGGGAGACGAGCAGTACTTC
TRBJ2-3,TRBV19,TRBD2,-,CASSIRVLAGDGTDTQYF,TGTGCCAGTAGTATACGAGTACTAGCGGGAGACGGCACAGATACGCAGTATTTT
TRBJ2-3,TRBV27,TRBD2,-,CASSLIPGLAGTDTQYF,TGTGCCAGCAGTTTAATACCGGGACTAGCCGGCACAGATACGCAGTATTTT
TRBJ1-2,TRBV28,TRBD1,-,CASRSQGEEGYTF,TGTGCCAGCAGGTCACAGGGGGAGGAAGGCTACACCTTC
TRBJ2-1,TRBV30,TRBD2,-,CAWSVVASGRRINNEQFF,TGTGCCTGGAGTGTCGTTGCTAGCGGGAGACGGATCAACAATGAGCAGTTCTTC
TRBJ2-7,TRBV4-1,TRBD2,-,CASSQERTSGMEEQYF,TGCGCCAGCAGCCAAGAAAGGACTAGCGGGATGGAGGAGCAGTACTTC
TRBJ1-2,TRBV6-5,-,-,CASSLGQRDGYTF,TGTGCCAGCAGCCTTGGACAGAGGGATGGCTACACCTTC
TRBJ1-1,TRBV28,-,-,CASSLVAGMNTEAFF,TGTGCCAGCAGTTTAGTTGCAGGGATGAACACTGAAGCTTTCTTT
TRBJ2-7,TRBV19,TRBD1,-,CASSTGTGRTYEQYF,TGTGCCAGTAGTACAGGGACAGGTCGAACCTACGAGCAGTACTTC
TRBJ2-7,TRBV5-6,TRBD1,-,CASSLNWDSRIYYEQYF,TGTGCCAGCAGCTTGAATTGGGACAGCCGGATATACTACGAGCAGTACTTC
TRBJ2-7,TRBV5-1,-,once,CASSLPSYEQYF,TGCGCCAGCAGCTTGCCGTCCTACGAGCAGTACTTC
TRBJ2-5,TRBV7-6,TRBD1,once,CASSLDRGIWGQYF,TGTGCCAGCAGCTTAGACAGGGGGATTTGGGGCCAGTACTTC
TRBJ2-2,TRBV7-2,TRBD1,-,CASSLRTQGVYSGELFF,TGTGCCAGCAGCTTACGAACACAGGGGGTGTATAGCGGGGAGCTGTTTTTT
TRBJ1-1,TRBV5-4,TRBD1,-,CASSLAGGGQAFF,TGTGCCAGCAGCTTGGCAGGGGGAGGACAAGCTTTCTTT
TRBJ2-7,TRBV29-1,TRBD2,-,CSVLLAGLADYEQYF,TGCAGCGTCCTCCTTGCGGGACTAGCGGACTACGAGCAGTACTTC
TRBJ2-5,TRBV6-6,TRBD2,once,CASRSHLRGFQETQYF,TGTGCCAGCAGGTCCCATCTGCGGGGGTTCCAAGAGACCCAGTACTTC
TRBJ1-1,TRBV4-2,-,-,CASSQAGRDTEAFF,TGTGCCAGCAGCCAAGCAGGCAGGGACACTGAAGCTTTCTTT
TRBJ1-2,TRBV19,-,few,CASSIFPSVPLPTESMGYTF,TGTGCCAGTAGTATATTCCCGTCGGTGCCCCTACCAACAGAGAGTATGGGCTACACCTTC
TRBJ2-5,TRBV6-5,-,-,CASSFNRAGETQYF,TGTGCCAGCAGTTTCAACAGGGCAGGAGAGACCCAGTACTTC
TRBJ2-5,TRBV18,TRBD1,-,CASSPLDRVETQYF,TGTGCCAGCTCACCCCTGGACAGGGTAGAGACCCAGTACTTC
TRBJ2-7,TRBV27,TRBD2,-,CASSFSRLAGRAEQYF,TGTGCCAGCAGTTTTTCGCGACTAGCGGGGCGGGCCGAGCAGTACTTC
TRBJ1-1,TRBV6-6,-,-,CASSYQNFGQNTEAFF,TGTGCCAGCAGTTATCAGAACTTTGGACAGAACACTGAAGCTTTCTTT
TRBJ2-2,TRBV29-1,TRBD1,-,CSVARGQINTGELFF,TGCAGCGTTGCGAGGGGACAGATAAACACCGGGGAGCTGTTTTTT
TRBJ2-7,TRBV7-9,-,-,CASSLDQGYYEQYF,TGTGCCAGCAGCTTAGATCAGGGATACTACGAGCAGTACTTC
TRBJ2-1,TRBV11-2,-,-,CASSFGIYNEQFF,TGTGCCAGCAGCTTTGGCATCTACAATGAGCAGTTCTTC
TRBJ2-3,TRBV19,TRBD1,-,CASSIVGRTGAQYF,TGTGCCAGTAGTATAGTTGGTCGGACAGGGGCCCAGTATTTT
TRBJ2-1,TRBV5-1,-,-,CASSLGAPPYNEQFF,TGTGCCAGCAGCTTGGGGGCTCCCCCATACAATGAGCAGTTCTTC
TRBJ1-2,TRBV29-1,-,-,CSVAGERGYTF,TGCAGCGTTGCCGGGGAGCGGGGCTACACCTTC
TRBJ2-7,TRBV27,-,once,CASSLTPNTDEQYF,TGTGCCAGCAGTCTCACCCCTAACACAGACGAGCAGTACTTC
TRBJ2-7,TRBV23-1,-,-,CASIHPNLRVSPGLGSYEQYF,TGCGCCAGCATTCACCCTAACCTACGGGTCTCCCCGGGATTGGGCTCCTACGAGCAGTACTTC
TRBJ2-1,TRBV18,-,-,CASSPTSNEQFF,TGTGCCAGCTCACCCACATCCAATGAGCAGTTCTTC
TRBJ2-7,TRBV9,TRBD1,-,CASSVSDRGNYEQYF,TGTGCCAGCAGCGTCTCCGACAGGGGGAACTACGAGCAGTACTTC
TRBJ2-7,TRBV5-6,TRBD2,-,CASSSLTSGVAHEQYF,TGTGCCAGCAGCTCGCTGACTAGCGGGGTAGCCCACGAGCAGTACTTC
TRBJ1-3,TRBV5-8,TRBD1,-,CASSFWQGDSYSGNTIYF,TGTGCCAGCAGCTTTTGGCAGGGGGATTCTTACTCTGGAAACACCATATATTTT
TRBJ2-7,TRBV7-9,TRBD1,-,CSSSFRDSSYEQYF,TGTTCCAGCAGCTTTAGGGACAGCTCCTACGAGCAGTACTTC